What follows are 27 T cell receptor beta chains derived from one specimen sequenced in a study of T cell changes during pregnancy in multiple sclerosis. TCRdb's copy holds only in-frame clones and misses some; the assay was immunoSEQ multiplex PCR. The table lists around 100,000 clones, about nine tenths of them singletons. This material consisted of peripheral blood, taken after pregnancy. The origin of the receptors is a female donor with multiple sclerosis, enrolled in a pregnancy study.

Only one count was recorded for this clone. V gene TRBV13 combines with J gene TRBJ2-7; 7 positions agree with TRBD2. V lost 5 bases and J lost 5; bases outside the gene matches: 9. The CDR3 has 14 residues. Germline CDR1 is PRHDT and CDR2 is FYEKMQ (reference sequence). CDR3 nucleotides: TGTGCCAGCAGCGCGGGAGCGGGTATCCACGAGCAGTACTTC. Amino acid sequence: CASSAGAGIHEQYF.

The chain combines TRBV18 with TRBJ2-5, with a possible D match to TRBD1 (6 bases). Trimming shortened V by 1 base and J by 2 bases, and 11 bases separated the two germline ends. This CDR3 has 15 residues. Germline CDR1 and CDR2: KGHSH and LQKENI. This chain's CDR3 is CASSPRDKIQETQYF. CDR3 nucleotides: TGTGCCAGCTCACCACGGGACAAAATTCAAGAGACCCAGTACTTC.

The chain employs TRBV28 and TRBJ2-7, with TRBD2 matching 11 bases. CDR1 MDHEN and CDR2 SYDVKM come from the germline V gene. This CDR3 contains 18 residues. Trimming removed 4 bases from V and 3 bases from J; junction bases left unmatched: 14. The CDR3 DNA sequence: TGTGCCAGCAGTTCGCCGACAGGGGCCGGGACTAGCGGCTACGAGCAGTACTTC. As protein: CASSSPTGAGTSGYEQYF.

In DNA form, the CDR3 reads TGTGCCAGCAGCGGAGGAGAGAACACTGAAGCTTTCTTT. Encoded protein: CASSGGENTEAFF. This rearrangement joins TRBV11-3 to TRBJ1-1; no clear D gene. The V gene lost 5 bases and the J gene lost 1 base, with 8 bases spanning the gap. There are 13 residues in the CDR3. From germline, CDR1 is SGHNT and CDR2 YENEEA.

CDR3 in amino acids: CASSFWPQTGTLGAFF. The CDR3 coding sequence is TGTGCCAGCAGCTTTTGGCCTCAGACAGGGACACTGGGAGCTTTCTTT. V and J are TRBV13 and TRBJ1-1; TRBD1 matches 7 bases. Germline-derived CDR1 and CDR2 are PRHDT and FYEKMQ (reference sequence). Trimming at V came to 3 bases and at J to 10 bases, leaving 17 bases not matched to a gene. This CDR3 comprises 16 residues.

This chain connects TRBV6-1 to TRBJ2-2, with D tentatively TRBD2 (6 bases). Per germline, CDR1 MNHNS and CDR2 SASEGT. Trimming left V 4 bases short and J 3 bases short, with 12 bases between. The CDR3 is 15 amino acids. CDR3 sequence (DNA): TGTGCCAGCAGTGGGGGGGTGATGGACACCGGGGAGCTGTTTTTT. This encodes CASSGGVMDTGELFF.

In its sample, this clone was seen once. This CDR3 is CASSLYPGQGTGELFF. The CDR3 coding sequence is TGTGCCAGCAGCTTATATCCGGGACAGGGAACCGGGGAGCTGTTTTTT. The V and J genes are TRBV9 and TRBJ2-2; TRBD1 matches at 9 bases. Per the germline V gene, CDR1 is SGDLS and CDR2 is YYNGEE. CDR3 size: 16 residues. With V trimmed by 4 bases and J by 5 bases, 9 bases remained unmatched.

The rearrangement joins TRBV7-9 to TRBJ2-1; the match to TRBD1 covers 10 bases. This CDR3 contains 15 residues. Trimming took 5 bases from V and 7 from J; bases not matched to a gene: 8. Germline V gene lookup returns CDR1 SEHNR and CDR2 FQNEAQ (reference sequence). The CDR3 DNA reads TGTGCCAGCAGCCTGCGACAGGGGGCGAGTAATGAGCAGTTCTTC. It encodes CASSLRQGASNEQFF.

This clone was seen only once. V is TRBV19 and J is TRBJ1-2; 7 bases are shared with TRBD1. The CDR3 has 15 amino acids. V gave up 5 bases and J gave up 4 bases; unmatched junction bases: 10. CDR1 and CDR2 (germline): LNHDA, SQIVND (reference sequence). The CDR3 region is CASSFTGDLPYGYTF. In DNA, the CDR3 is TGTGCCAGTAGTTTTACAGGGGATTTACCCTATGGCTACACCTTC.

The rearrangement joins TRBV7-3 to TRBJ2-1, with 7 nucleotides matching TRBD2. The trim removed 5 bases at V and 10 bases at J, leaving 5 bases unmatched. The CDR3 loop spans 12 amino acids. Looked up from germline, CDR1 is SGHTA and CDR2 is FQGTGA. The CDR3, as DNA: TGTGCCAGCAGCAAATGGGGAGGGGAGCAGTTCTTC. It encodes CASSKWGGEQFF.

This chain uses TRBV5-4 with TRBJ2-6; 7 bases align to TRBD2. Germline CDR1 reads SGHNT; CDR2 reads YYREEE (reference sequence). The trim removed 5 bases at V and 4 bases at J, leaving 6 bases unmatched. This CDR3 has 15 residues. The chain's CDR3 is CASSGGVAGANVLTF. The CDR3 DNA sequence: TGTGCCAGCAGTGGGGGGGTAGCCGGGGCCAACGTCCTGACTTTC.

Only one count was recorded for this clone. This chain uses TRBV6-5 with TRBJ1-2; TRBD1 matches 10 bases. V dropped 6 bases and J dropped 6; count of bases not matched to a gene: 7. The CDR3 totals 14 residues. The V gene's germline CDR1 is MNHEY and CDR2 SVGAGI. Here the CDR3 reads CASRQTGTGDGYTF. The CDR3, as DNA: TGTGCCAGCAGACAAACCGGGACAGGGGATGGCTACACCTTC.

In DNA, the CDR3 is TGTGCCAGCAGTGATACGGGGGTTAATAGCAATCAGCCCCAGCATTTT. Protein: CASSDTGVNSNQPQHF. The rearrangement links TRBV2 to TRBJ1-5, with a tentative D call TRBD1 (5 bases). Germline CDR1 and CDR2: SNHLY and FYNNEI. The CDR3 spans 16 residues. Between the trimmed V and J ends, which lost 3 bases and 0 bases, there was a span of 12 bases.

DNA for the CDR3: TGTGCCAGTAGTATTACTTATAGCAATCAGCCCCAGCATTTT. Its protein product is CASSITYSNQPQHF. The rearrangement joins TRBV19 to TRBJ1-5, with no clear D. The germline V gene has CDR1 LNHDA and CDR2 SQIVND (reference sequence). V was trimmed by 3 bases and J by 0 bases, leaving 6 bases between them. The CDR3 extends over 14 amino acids.

The V and J genes are TRBV6-6 and TRBJ1-6; the match to TRBD1 covers 11 bases. The CDR3 is made up of 14 amino acids. Unmatched junction bases numbered 8, after V lost 6 bases and J lost 13 bases. Germline lookup yields CDR1 MNHNY and CDR2 SVGAGI (reference sequence). The CDR3 nucleotides are TGTGCCAGCAGCCCCGGACAGGGGGCGCGTCCCCTCCACTTT. Its translation: CASSPGQGARPLHF.

The V gene is TRBV4-2, the J gene TRBJ2-3; 9 nucleotides line up with TRBD1. The junction had 9 bases not matched to a gene; V was cut back by 1 base and J by 4 bases. Per the germline V gene, CDR1 is LGHNA and CDR2 is YNFKEQ. The CDR3 has 17 residues. CDR3 sequence reads: CASSQVADRGEADTQYF. CDR3 DNA sequence: TGTGCCAGCAGCCAAGTTGCGGACAGGGGAGAGGCAGATACGCAGTATTTT.

The chain uses TRBV6-4 and TRBJ1-6; possibly TRBD1 for D (6 bases). The V gene's germline CDR1 is MRHNA and CDR2 SNTAGT. This CDR3 has 14 residues. Trimming removed 2 bases at V and 8 bases at J, with 10 bases between. The CDR3 region has the DNA TGTGCCAGCAGTGACAGGGGGTTGGATTCACCCCTCCACTTT. Its protein is CASSDRGLDSPLHF.

The chain joins TRBV18 to TRBJ1-2, with 9 positions matching TRBD1. CDR1 is KGHSH, CDR2 LQKENI, per germline. The CDR3 runs 17 residues. V shed 3 bases, J shed 6 bases, and the junction held 14 bases outside the gene matches. The CDR3 here is CASSPPGQGPILNGYTF. CDR3 sequence (DNA): TGTGCCAGCTCACCTCCCGGACAGGGGCCGATCTTGAATGGCTACACCTTC.

This chain uses TRBV2 with TRBJ2-5; TRBD2 matches 10 bases. This CDR3 spans 17 amino acids. Trimming at V came to 5 bases and at J to 5 bases, leaving 14 bases not matched to a gene. Germline CDR1 is SNHLY and CDR2 is FYNNEI. CDR3 residues: CASSQIAIAGGRETQYF. CDR3 DNA sequence: TGTGCCAGCAGTCAAATAGCCATAGCGGGAGGTCGGGAGACCCAGTACTTC.

V is TRBV2 and J is TRBJ2-5; 9 bases are a match to TRBD1. Germline CDR1 reads SNHLY; CDR2 reads FYNNEI. CDR3 length: 15 residues. V gave up 8 bases and J gave up 0 bases; unmatched junction bases: 7. Here the CDR3 reads CASCRDRVNQETQYF. The CDR3 DNA follows: TGTGCCAGCTGCCGGGACAGGGTTAACCAAGAGACCCAGTACTTC.

This sequence joins TRBV13 and TRBJ1-1; TRBD1 matches at 8 bases. The CDR3 has 15 residues. The germline V gene has CDR1 PRHDT and CDR2 FYEKMQ (reference sequence). V lost 5 bases to trimming and J lost 0 bases; unmatched junction nucleotides: 5. CDR3 in DNA: TGTGCCAGCAGCACGAGACAGGGGATGAACACTGAAGCTTTCTTT. It encodes CASSTRQGMNTEAFF.

This chain links TRBV19 with TRBJ2-1; D not certain. This CDR3 spans 12 amino acids. V gave up 3 bases and J gave up 6 bases, with 6 bases separating them. Germline V gene data show CDR1 as LNHDA and CDR2 as SQIVND (reference sequence). CDR3 region: CASSIGVNEQFF. The CDR3 coding sequence is TGTGCCAGTAGTATTGGAGTCAATGAGCAGTTCTTC.

This chain uses TRBV6-5 with TRBJ1-2; perhaps TRBD1 as D (6 bases). The CDR3 runs 12 residues. CDR1 and CDR2 (germline): MNHEY, SVGAGI. V gave up 5 bases and J gave up 6 bases, with 10 bases separating them. The CDR3 is CASSEGHDGYTF. CDR3 in DNA: TGTGCCAGCAGTGAGGGACACGATGGCTACACCTTC.

The gene calls are TRBV6-6 and TRBJ2-1; tentatively, D is TRBD2 (6 bases). The CDR3 extends over 16 amino acids. The germline CDR1 and CDR2 sequences are MNHNY and SVGAGI (reference sequence). The germline V and J ends were trimmed by 0 bases and 7 bases, with 16 bases remaining between them. CDR3: CASSYSIGGSRNEQFF. In nucleotides, the CDR3 is TGTGCCAGCAGTTACTCGATTGGAGGGAGTCGGAATGAGCAGTTCTTC.

The chain uses TRBV18 and TRBJ2-7, with 7 bases that match TRBD2. Germline CDR1 and CDR2: KGHSH and LQKENI. The CDR3 spans 13 residues. With V trimmed by 5 bases and J by 3 bases, 4 bases remained unmatched. The CDR3 DNA sequence: TGTGCCAGCTCATACGAGCGGGACTACGAGCAGTACTTC. Residues: CASSYERDYEQYF.

The gene calls are TRBV11-1 and TRBJ2-7, with 7 bases matching TRBD1. J was trimmed by 1 base and V by 6 bases; bases with no gene match: 6. The V gene's germline CDR1 is SGHAT and CDR2 FQDESV (reference sequence). There are 14 residues in the CDR3. The DNA of the CDR3 is TGTGCCAGCAGTTCGGACAGGTATTCCTACGAGCAGTACTTC. Its translation: CASSSDRYSYEQYF.

This chain links TRBV14 with TRBJ2-1; TRBD1 aligns across 10 bases. Trimming cost V 4 bases and J 7 bases; bases outside gene matches: 7. The CDR3 has 15 amino acids. CDR1 is SGHDN and CDR2 is FVKESK in the germline V gene. The CDR3 sequence is CASSLGQGLANEQFF. DNA of the CDR3: TGTGCCAGCAGCCTGGGACAGGGGCTTGCAAATGAGCAGTTCTTC.